This T cell receptor (beta chain) was identified in a study of CD8 T cells in ankylosing spondylitis. Study-wide results and caveats: Disease-linked clones had a CD8+ phenotype and relatively low frequency in peripheral blood. Ankylosing spondylitis blood appeared to be characterized by a TCR beta motif of under ten highly homologous variants. Earlier reports found some motif variants in synovial fluid and blood in reactive arthritis. The study looked at matched synovial fluid samples from ankylosing spondylitis patients. Disease-linked clones were reported to be significantly enriched there.

Notes on this clonotype: Its antigen is undetermined.

The length of the CDR3 is 11 residues. V lost 6 bases and J 6 bases, leaving 9 bases between the germline ends. Germline V gene lookup returns CDR1 SGHTS and CDR2 YDEGEE. The TCR beta libraries were generated through quantitative 5'-RACE incorporating molecular barcodes. MiXCR was run by TCRdb on the 5' RACE reads, yielding one entry per CDR3 protein. The sample has hundreds of thousands of distinct CDR3 sequences; about 13% are singletons. The TCR was taken from a male donor with ankylosing spondylitis. Input material: blood, either unsorted or a sorted T cell fraction (not recorded which). The chain recombines TRBV5-8 with TRBJ2-5, with D unresolved. The CDR3 DNA is TGTGCCAGCACCAATCTGCAGACCCAGTACTTC. Encoded protein: CASTNLQTQYF.